Detailed here is one T cell receptor beta chain. No antigen is known for it. This specimen belongs to a study of CD8+ T cells in alopecia areata. Reverse transcribed after extraction, RNA yielded cDNA as the sequencing template. Profiled with immunoSEQ multiplex PCR; TCRdb holds only in-frame clones, not every one. The data hold about 120,000 clones, with around 50% observed a single time. Whole-study findings and limits: Higher clonality than in normal scalp was seen in lesional scalp, especially alopecia totalis/universalis.

CDR3 length equals 14 residues. Trimming cost V 4 bases and J 1 base, with 11 bases left between them. The germline V gene encodes CDR1 MNHNS and CDR2 SASEGT. Researchers took lesional scalp punch biopsies and peripheral blood from people who were alopecia areata patients. This sequence originates from a human donor with alopecia areata. Sample: NKG2D-low CD8+ T cells sorted from blood. This chain uses TRBV6-1 with TRBJ2-7; no clear D. CDR3 residues: CASSVGSQSYEQYF. As DNA, the CDR3 is TGTGCCAGCAGTGTGGGTTCCCAATCCTACGAGCAGTACTTC.